One and the same sample provided the 26 T cell receptor beta chains below, sequenced in a study of CD8+CD57+ T cells in acquired aplastic anemia. The template used for profiling TCR beta VDJ and CDR3 was genomic DNA. TCRdb processed the reads anew with MiXCR; each CDR3 protein has one entry. The data hold roughly 300,000 distinct CDR3 sequences, with approximately 55% observed a single time. Source material: sorted CD4+, CD8+, or CD8+CD57+ T cells (not recorded which) from PBMCs. These receptors were obtained from a human donor with severe aplastic anemia or a healthy control (not recorded which).

In regard to this clonotype: A read error may explain this, as a much larger clone is one base away. This is likely a read error, given that the CDR3 carries no conserved phenylalanine or tryptophan at its end. The chain uses TRBV7-4 and TRBJ2-3, with D unresolved. This CDR3 region has 11 residues. In germline, CDR1 is SGHVT, CDR2 SQSDAQ. V lost 7 bases and J lost 6, with 8 bases in between. The CDR3 region has the DNA TGTGCCAGCACAGCGATGGATACGCAGTATTCT. This codes for CASTAMDTQYS.

This rearrangement joins TRBV20-1 to TRBJ1-3, with D perhaps TRBD1 (5 bases). The germline V gene has CDR1 DFQATT and CDR2 SNEGSKA (reference sequence). Trimming removed 5 bases at V and 1 base at J, with 18 bases between. The CDR3 spans 16 residues. For the CDR3, the DNA is TGCAGTGCTGGTTTTGAGGGGTCCGGATCTGGAAACACCATATATTTT. Its translation: CSAGFEGSGSGNTIYF.

The CDR3 nucleotides read TGTGCCAGCAGTTTCGACGGGGCTAGCGGGGGGCGGGATACGCAGTATTTT. It specifies CASSFDGASGGRDTQYF. The V gene is TRBV12-3 or TRBV12-4, the J gene TRBJ2-3, with TRBD2 identical over 11 bases. The CDR3 spans 17 residues. The V segment lost 3 bases and the J segment 6 bases; nucleotides outside the gene matches: 11.

This clonotype appeared once. At one end, the junction sequence differs from germline, possibly due to a read error. The rearrangement links TRBV7-9 to TRBJ1-1, with D possibly matching TRBD1 (5 bases). The germline gives CDR1 SEHNR, CDR2 FQNEAQ (reference sequence). The CDR3 is 15 amino acids. CDR3 in amino acids: CASSLRPGVNTKAFF. The CDR3 DNA sequence: TGTGCCAGCAGCTTAAGACCGGGGGTGAACACTAAAGCTTTCTTT.

The V and J genes are TRBV20-1 and TRBJ2-1; TRBD2 aligns across 14 bases. CDR3 length: 14 amino acids. The trim removed 6 bases at V and 7 bases at J, leaving 5 bases unmatched. The V gene's germline CDR1 is DFQATT and CDR2 SNEGSKA (reference sequence). The CDR3 nucleotides are TGCAGTGCAGAGGGACTAGCGGGGGTGAATGAGCAGTTCTTC. This sequence encodes CSAEGLAGVNEQFF.

In this sample, this clonotype turned up once. The junction shows a germline mismatch at one end, possibly a read error. The chain carries TRBV5-4 and TRBJ2-3; 8 positions match TRBD2. The CDR3 extends over 11 amino acids. In germline, CDR1 is SGHNT, CDR2 YYREEE (reference sequence). This CDR3 is CASSLAGTQRF. The DNA of the CDR3 is TGTGCCAGCAGCCTAGCGGGTACGCAGCGTTTT.

This chain connects TRBV5-1 to TRBJ2-2, with no clear D. Germline values: CDR1 SGHRS, CDR2 YFSETQ. V lost 0 bases, J lost 9 bases, and 6 bases lay in between. CDR3 size: 12 residues. The CDR3 spells CASSLGPRELFF. In nucleotides, the CDR3 is TGCGCCAGCAGCTTGGGACCCAGGGAGCTGTTTTTT.

The genes are TRBV19 and TRBJ1-1, with D perhaps TRBD1 (5 bases). The length of the CDR3 is 12 residues. V gave up 5 bases and J gave up 9 bases, with 13 bases separating them. CDR1 and CDR2 from the germline V gene are LNHDA and SQIVND (reference sequence). The CDR3 nucleotides are TGTGCCAGTAGTGCGAGGGACGGACAAGCTTTCTTT. The encoded protein is CASSARDGQAFF.

This clonotype was observed many times. The rearrangement joins TRBV4-2 to TRBJ2-5; D might be TRBD2 (7 bases). Looked up from germline, CDR1 is LGHNA and CDR2 is YNFKEQ. The CDR3 runs to 15 residues. V lost 2 bases and J 5 bases, leaving 15 bases between the germline ends. This CDR3 is CASSQTGGAQETQYF. Here the CDR3 DNA reads TGTGCCAGCAGCCAAACGGGGGGCGCTCAGGAGACCCAGTACTTC.

To note about this clonotype: The conserved final phenylalanine or tryptophan is absent from the CDR3, which likely points to a read error. The DNA is omitted, as the CDR3 cannot be located on it reliably, and the CDR3 follows TCRdb's listing. The chain is built from TRBV6-5 and TRBJ1-2; the tabulated D call, TRBD1, remains unverified against the DNA. CDR1 is MNHEY, CDR2 SVGAGI, per germline. The CDR3 is made up of 8 amino acids, end residues included. CDR3 region: CASSLTGS.

This clonotype has just one count. This chain links TRBV9 with TRBJ2-7; maybe TRBD1 (5 bases). The CDR3 has 14 amino acids. Germline lookup yields CDR1 SGDLS and CDR2 YYNGEE. V lost 0 bases, J lost 5 bases, and 12 bases lay in between. The CDR3, as DNA: TGTGCCAGCAGCGTAGCCGATCAGGGCCACGAGCAGTACTTC. This gives the protein CASSVADQGHEQYF.

The rearrangement uses TRBV6-6 and TRBJ1-1; TRBD1 aligns across 8 bases. The CDR3 is 13 residues long. CDR1 is MNHNY, CDR2 SVGAGI, per germline (reference sequence). V was pared by 5 bases and J by 4 bases, with 3 bases of the junction left unmatched. The CDR3: CASSGTGGTEAFF. CDR3 in DNA: TGTGCCAGCAGTGGAACAGGGGGCACTGAAGCTTTCTTT.

A note on this clonotype: Germline and junction disagree at one end, which may indicate a read error. The chain couples TRBV25-1 to TRBJ2-7; TRBD2 agrees at 13 bases. Germline CDR1 MGHDK, CDR2 SYGVNS. This CDR3 has 15 residues. In DNA, the CDR3 is TGCGCCAGCAGCCGGACTAGCGGGGGATCCTACGAGCAGTACTTC. Translating it yields CASSRTSGGSYEQYF.

This clonotype was counted at least ten times. The genes are TRBV18 and TRBJ2-1, with unresolved D. Trimming stripped 3 bases from V and 6 bases from J, with 12 bases between. The CDR3 sequence is 14 residues long. Germline V gene lookup returns CDR1 KGHSH and CDR2 LQKENI. The CDR3 region is CASSPMKAVNEQFF. Here the CDR3 DNA reads TGTGCCAGCTCACCTATGAAAGCTGTCAATGAGCAGTTCTTC.

About this clonotype: Given the absence of the conserved phenylalanine or tryptophan at the CDR3 end, a read error is likely. The DNA is left out, because the CDR3 cannot be placed on it with certainty; the CDR3 is given as TCRdb lists it. The gene calls are TRBV12-3 or TRBV12-4 and TRBJ1-2; TRBD1, as called in the table, went unchecked against the DNA. The CDR3 has 12 residues if both end residues are counted. The CDR3 is CASSSLTGGQGL.

The chain recombines TRBV5-1 with TRBJ1-2; TRBD1 aligns across 8 bases. V was pared by 0 bases and J by 8 bases, with 9 bases of the junction left unmatched. Germline V gives CDR1 SGHRS, CDR2 YFSETQ. The CDR3 covers 15 residues. CDR3 nucleotide sequence: TGCGCCAGCAGCTTGGATCGGGCGACAGGGGAAGGCTACACCTTC. As protein: CASSLDRATGEGYTF.

A single count supports this clonotype. The chain recombines TRBV6-1 with TRBJ1-5, with 7 bases aligning to TRBD1. The CDR3 is made up of 16 amino acids. V shed 6 bases and J 6 bases; nucleotides not matched to a gene: 14. Germline CDR1 is MNHNS and CDR2 is SASEGT. CDR3 sequence reads: CASSLDRTPGGQPQHF. The CDR3 bases are TGTGCCAGCAGCCTCGACAGGACTCCAGGGGGTCAGCCCCAGCATTTT.

The chain joins TRBV7-9 to TRBJ2-5, with a tentative D call TRBD2 (5 bases). CDR3 length equals 15 residues. Germline V gene sequence: CDR1 SEHNR, CDR2 FQNEAQ (reference sequence). The germline V and J ends were trimmed by 1 base and 5 bases, with 14 bases remaining between them. The CDR3 nucleotides are TGTGCCAGCAGCTTAGAGGCTAGCTTGAGGGAGACCCAGTACTTC. It specifies CASSLEASLRETQYF.

In this sample, this clonotype turned up many times. The genes are TRBV15 and TRBJ1-3, with 9 positions matching TRBD1. In germline, CDR1 is LNHNV, CDR2 YYDKDF (reference sequence). J was trimmed by 2 bases and V by 3 bases; bases with no gene match: 8. This CDR3 has 17 residues. As DNA, the CDR3 is TGTGCCACCAGCAGCGGGACAGGGTCTGTGGCTGGAAACACCATATATTTT. It specifies CATSSGTGSVAGNTIYF.

The chain has TRBV4-2 and TRBJ2-7, with D perhaps TRBD1 or TRBD2 (5 bases each). CDR1 is LGHNA, CDR2 YNFKEQ, per germline. The CDR3 extends over 15 amino acids. Trimming shortened V by 1 base and J by 6 bases, and 16 bases separated the two germline ends. CDR3 amino acids: CASSQGSGTLAEQYF. CDR3 bases: TGTGCCAGCAGCCAAGGCTCCGGGACCCTAGCCGAGCAGTACTTC.

Comment on this clonotype: A read error may produce the germline difference seen at one junction end. The chain links TRBV9 to TRBJ1-6, with D perhaps TRBD1 (5 bases). Germline CDR1 SGDLS, CDR2 YYNGEE. This CDR3 spans 15 amino acids. The CDR3 region has the DNA TGTGCCAGCAGCGTAGGAAGGTCAGGGAATTCACCCCCCCACTTT. As protein: CASSVGRSGNSPPHF.

This clonotype was counted at least ten times. The V and J genes are TRBV24-1 and TRBJ1-4, with 11 bases that match TRBD1. Trimming cost V 9 bases and J 7 bases; bases outside gene matches: 9. The germline gives CDR1 KGHDR, CDR2 SFDVKD. The CDR3 is made up of 15 amino acids. The CDR3 region has the DNA TGTGCCACCGCTCCCGGGACAGGGGGAGGTGAAAAACTGTTTTTT. Translation: CATAPGTGGGEKLFF.

This clonotype appeared many times. The J gene is TRBJ2-7, the V gene TRBV18; unclear D gene. Germline loops: CDR1 KGHSH, CDR2 LQKENI. This CDR3 has 13 amino acids. Trimming removed 1 base from V and 0 bases from J, with 4 bases in between. The chain's CDR3 is CASSPLSSYEQYF. The CDR3 nucleotides read TGTGCCAGCTCACCACTAAGCTCCTACGAGCAGTACTTC.

This clonotype was observed a handful of times. The chain combines TRBV20-1 with TRBJ1-1; D is possibly TRBD1 (5 bases). Germline loops: CDR1 DFQATT, CDR2 SNEGSKA (reference sequence). Trimming removed 5 bases at V and 10 bases at J, with 17 bases between. This CDR3 spans 12 amino acids. The CDR3 loop is CSASGAPLVAFF. The CDR3 coding sequence is TGCAGTGCTTCCGGGGCTCCCCTGGTAGCTTTCTTT.

V gene TRBV10-3 combines with J gene TRBJ2-7, with TRBD1 as a possible D gene (11 bases). Germline assignment: CDR1 ENHRY and CDR2 SYGVKD. V shed 6 bases and J shed 4 bases, with 34 bases lying between them. The CDR3 has 20 residues. The CDR3 DNA sequence: TGTGCCATCAGAGCTGATCGGGACAGGGGGTGGACTAGCGGAGATTACGAGCAGTACTTC. Protein sequence: CAIRADRDRGWTSGDYEQYF.

This clonotype was observed a handful of times. A much larger clone sits a single nucleotide away, making a read error possible. This sequence joins TRBV11-3 and TRBJ2-2, with D perhaps matching TRBD1 (6 bases). CDR1 is SGHNT, CDR2 YENEEA, per germline. The CDR3 is 15 residues long. The ends were cut back, 5 bases at V and 4 bases at J, with 14 bases in the middle. CDR3 loop: CASSGGTGSTGELFF. CDR3 sequence (DNA): TGTGCCAGCAGCGGAGGAACAGGGTCCACCGGGGAGCTGTTTTTT.